The sequence of this T cell receptor beta chain was determined in a study of siplizumab effects on memory and regulatory T cells. General study findings and limits: An assignable naive or memory phenotype was lacking in roughly 75-95% of proliferating CD4+ or CD8+ clones. Among alloreactive clones, only a minor fraction mapped to unstimulated subsets.

TCRdb's table, derived via immunoSEQ multiplex PCR, lists solely in-frame clones and lacks some. Of about 110,000 clones detected, 92% appear once; the ten largest clones hold around 0.73%. This CDR3 spans 14 amino acids. Germline CDR1 and CDR2: MNHEY and SVGAGI. The V end was cut by 5 bases, the J end by 4 bases, with 11 bases between. On this clone: Its antigen remains unknown.

The specimen was Tregs sorted from blood. The TCR originated in a human donor in good health. This rearrangement joins TRBV6-5 to TRBJ2-2; the D is unclear. DNA for the CDR3: TGTGCCAGCAGTCCCCCGGCAGCCACCGGGGAGCTGTTTTTT. The encoded protein is CASSPPAATGELFF.